This T cell receptor (beta chain) was recovered during a study of blood T cell repertoires in COVID-19. The germline CDR1 and CDR2 sequences are MRHNA and SNTAGT. V was clipped by 8 bases and J by 5 bases, with 7 bases between them. The CDR3 is made up of 11 amino acids. Data came from immunoSEQ multiplex PCR; TCRdb stores just in-frame clones and leaves some out. The sample records 130,000 to 150,000 clones, 88% being singletons. This clone was picked up a small number of times. The sequence derives from a man between 65 and 85 years old with acute or convalescent COVID-19. The sequenced sample consisted of peripheral blood. The rearrangement joins TRBV6-4 to TRBJ2-1; D is ambiguous. The DNA for the CDR3 is TGTGCCAGCTCACAAAACAATGAGCAGTTCTTC. Protein: CASSQNNEQFF.